This entry describes one T cell receptor beta chain. Its antigen is currently unknown. Deep level was the assay's run setting. This table comes from immunoSEQ multiplex PCR, and its TCRdb copy is limited to in-frame clones, with some not included. The sample has about 980,000 clones, 76% seen once. The CDR3 spans 15 residues. The germline V gene encodes CDR1 ENHRY and CDR2 SYGVKD. V lost 2 bases and J lost 1, with 11 bases in between. This sample is part of a study of shared clonotypes between healthy human individuals. Study-wide findings and caveats: Rarefaction gave evidence that sorted-subset sequencing remained incomplete despite large depth.

Sequences were obtained from memory CD4+ T cells sorted from blood. Subset given: CD45RA-negative fraction. The chain joins TRBV10-3 to TRBJ1-1; D remains ambiguous. The clonotype comes from a man aged 18 to 29 in good health. This CDR3 reads CAISELLGENTEAFF. The CDR3 DNA reads TGTGCCATCAGTGAGCTGCTTGGAGAGAACACTGAAGCTTTCTTT.